Following are 13 T cell receptor beta chains from one sample sequenced in a study of tumor-infiltrating lymphocytes in primary liver carcinoma. TCR beta cDNA came from about 0.55 ug total RNA, primed with a constant-region primer. Three rounds of nested multiplex PCR with slightly modified ARM-PCR produced TCR beta libraries. The opening two PCR rounds, approximately 10 cycles each, paired TRBV1-TRBV30 forward primers with a C-beta reverse primer. TCRdb fed the multiplex PCR reads into MiXCR, producing one record per CDR3 protein. The sample shows about 190,000 distinct CDR3 sequences, over 80% of them seen only once. Unsorted bulk tissue (about 20-30 mg) underwent RNA and DNA co-extraction. The specimen was tumor tissue from primary liver carcinoma. The origin of the receptors is a man aged 35 to 55 with primary liver carcinoma and hepatitis B virus infection.

The rearrangement uses TRBV5-1 and TRBJ2-2; D possibly uses TRBD1 or TRBD2 (6 bases each). The CDR3 totals 15 residues. The ends were cut back, 3 bases at V and 6 bases at J, with 15 bases in the middle. CDR1 is SGHRS and CDR2 is YFSETQ in the germline V gene. The CDR3 is CASSWGGQCPGELFF. CDR3 bases: TGCGCCAGCAGCTGGGGAGGACAGTGCCCCGGGGAGCTGTTTTTT.

The chain employs TRBV29-1 and TRBJ1-1, with a weak D call TRBD1 (5 bases). The CDR3 is made up of 13 amino acids. Germline-derived CDR1 and CDR2 are SQVTM and ANQGSEA. The ends were cut back, 7 bases at V and 4 bases at J, with 16 bases in the middle. The DNA of the CDR3 is TGCAGCGGGGGAGACAGCCTAATCACTGAAGCTTTCTTT. Protein: CSGGDSLITEAFF.

Comment on this clonotype: The junction departs from the called germline gene at one end, perhaps through a read error. This chain connects TRBV12-3 or TRBV12-4 to TRBJ1-5; D gene unclear. The CDR3 is 13 residues long. Here the CDR3 reads CASSLTRDHLQRF. CDR3 in DNA: TGTGCCAGCAGTTTAACTCGGGATCACCTCCAGCGTTTT.

As concerns this clonotype: A much larger clone differs by one base, so this may be a read error. The rearrangement uses TRBV7-9 and TRBJ2-3; 13 bases agree with TRBD2. Germline V gene sequence: CDR1 SEHNR, CDR2 FQNEAQ (reference sequence). The CDR3 has 16 amino acids. The CDR3: CASSSRLAGGTDSQYF. The CDR3 nucleotides read TGTGCCAGCAGCTCCAGACTAGCGGGGGGCACAGATTCGCAGTATTTT.

The chain joins TRBV29-1 to TRBJ1-3, with D perhaps TRBD1 (6 bases). Germline V lookup: CDR1 SQVTM, CDR2 ANQGSEA. The CDR3 is made up of 14 amino acids. The V and J ends lost 6 bases and 13 bases respectively, with 25 bases between them. The CDR3 region is CSVLDRSSGSTIYF. CDR3 sequence (DNA): TGCAGCGTCCTCGACAGGAGCTCTGGAAGCACTATATATTTT.

This chain joins TRBV29-1 and TRBJ2-7, with D hard to call. V lost 6 bases and J lost 3, with 15 bases in between. The germline gives CDR1 SQVTM, CDR2 ANQGSEA. The CDR3 runs 13 residues. The CDR3 DNA is TGCAGCGTCTCAACGAGGAGCTTCTACGAGCAGTACTTC. Translated: CSVSTRSFYEQYF.

The genes are TRBV6-2 or TRBV6-3 and TRBJ2-7; tentatively, D is TRBD2 (5 bases). V was clipped by 0 bases and J by 6 bases, with 18 bases between them. Germline V gene data show CDR1 as MNHEY and CDR2 as SVGEGT. This CDR3 region has 16 residues. The CDR3 is CASSYSVLAGGREQYF. The CDR3 DNA is TGTGCCAGCAGTTACTCAGTACTGGCAGGAGGACGCGAGCAGTACTTC.

This clonotype occurred many times. The chain recombines TRBV11-2 with TRBJ2-1, with no clear D. This CDR3 has 15 residues. Deletions cut 0 bases from V and 8 bases from J, with 14 bases between. Per germline, CDR1 SGHAT and CDR2 FQNNGV. The CDR3 DNA reads TGTGCCAGCAGCTTAGAGGAAGGTCGACCCGATGAGCAGTTCTTC. It translates to CASSLEEGRPDEQFF. Complete variable domain (other parts from reference TRBV11-2 and TRBJ2-1): EAGVAQSPRYKIIEKRQSVAFWCNPISGHATLYWYQQILGQGPKLLIQFQNNGVVDDSQLPKDRFSAERLKGVDSTLKIQPAKLEDSAVYLCASSLEEGRPDEQFFGPGTRLTVL.

A note on this clonotype: Mismatch with germline at one junction end may stem from a read error. The rearrangement links TRBV29-1 to TRBJ2-5; D may match TRBD1 or TRBD2 (5 bases each). The CDR3 is 11 residues long. CDR1 is SQVTM and CDR2 is ANQGSEA in the germline V gene. CDR3 residues: CSVTPGQIQYF. CDR3 DNA: TGCAGCGTTACTCCGGGGCAGATCCAGTATTTC.

Details on this clonotype: Its ends do not fully match the called genes, so a read error is possible. The V and J genes are TRBV11-1 and TRBJ1-6; no clear D gene. CDR1 SGHAT and CDR2 FQDESV come from the germline V gene (reference sequence). The CDR3 contains 13 residues. The CDR3 here is CASSRILVSLLHF. CDR3 nucleotides: TGTGCCAGCAGCCGAATACTGGTTTCACTCCTCCACTTT.

Turning to this clonotype: The CDR3 ends on some other residue instead of the conserved phenylalanine or tryptophan, so this is likely a read error. This rearrangement joins TRBV12-3 or TRBV12-4 to TRBJ1-1; TRBD1 is a possible D gene (6 bases). There are 13 residues in the CDR3. The DNA for the CDR3 is TGTGTCAGCAGTTATTCAGGGGCCGCTGAAGCTTTCATT. Its translation is CVSSYSGAAEAFI.

Comment on this clonotype: One junction end disagrees with the germline gene, perhaps due to a read error. This chain uses TRBV10-3 with TRBJ2-7; the match to TRBD2 covers 9 bases. CDR3 length equals 18 residues. Germline V gives CDR1 ENHRY, CDR2 SYGVKD. Written as DNA, the CDR3 is TGTGCCATGAGGGCTCCCCCCGGGACTAGCCTTACGTCTGGCGAGCAGTATTTC. Translated, it gives CAMRAPPGTSLTSGEQYF.

This sequence joins TRBV6-5 and TRBJ1-3; no clear D gene. The V end lost 6 bases, the J end lost 13 bases, and 22 bases lay between the germline ends. Germline assignment: CDR1 MNHEY and CDR2 SVGAGI. The CDR3 spans 14 residues. In nucleotides, the CDR3 is TGTGCCAGCAGGCCCAAAGCCTCTGGAAACGCGATATATTTT. Translating gives CASRPKASGNAIYF.